The TCR beta chain under discussion was sequenced for a study of OX40 agonist ivuxolimab in advanced cancers. At the level of the study: Dose-escalation subjects each had hepatocellular carcinoma, melanoma, renal cell or head and neck cancer.

Systemic immunosuppression or a history of autoimmune disease excluded patients. This table comes from immunoSEQ multiplex PCR, and its TCRdb copy is limited to in-frame clones, with some not included. The sample lists about 64,000 clones; around nine tenths were seen once. General study findings and limits: Dose levels from 0.1 to 3.0 mg/kg saw CD4+ and CD8+ blood T cells expand clonally by week 6.

On this clone: Its antigen remains unknown.

The CDR3 extends over 11 amino acids. Looked up from germline, CDR1 is DFQATT and CDR2 is SNEGSKA (reference sequence). V gave up 5 bases and J gave up 3 bases, with 8 bases separating them. The chain combines TRBV20-1 with TRBJ2-7; D is unclear. This clonotype originated in an adult with an advanced solid tumor such as melanoma, head and neck, liver or kidney cancer. The sample in question was CD4+ or CD8+ T cells sorted from blood, obtained in a trial of the OX40 agonist ivuxolimab. The DNA for the CDR3 is TGCAGTGCTCCAGACCACTACGAGCAGTACTTC. Residues: CSAPDHYEQYF.